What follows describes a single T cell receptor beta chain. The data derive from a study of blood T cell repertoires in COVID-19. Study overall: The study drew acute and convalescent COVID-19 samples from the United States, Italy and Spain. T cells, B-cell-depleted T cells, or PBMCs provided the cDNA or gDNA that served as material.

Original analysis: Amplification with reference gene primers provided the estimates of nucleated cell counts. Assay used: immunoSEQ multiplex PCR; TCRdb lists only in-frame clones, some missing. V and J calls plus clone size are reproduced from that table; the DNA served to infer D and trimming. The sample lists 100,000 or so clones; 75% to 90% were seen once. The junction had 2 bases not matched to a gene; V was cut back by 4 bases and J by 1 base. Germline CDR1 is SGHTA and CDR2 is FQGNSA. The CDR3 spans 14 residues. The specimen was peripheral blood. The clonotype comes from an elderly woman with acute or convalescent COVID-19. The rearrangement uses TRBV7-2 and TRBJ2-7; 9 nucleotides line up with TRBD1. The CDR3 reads CASSSQGASYEQYF. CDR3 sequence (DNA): TGTGCCAGCAGCTCACAGGGGGCGTCCTACGAGCAGTACTTC.